These 10 T cell receptor beta chains were sequenced from one sample in a study of CD8 T cells in ankylosing spondylitis. Study conclusions and caveats: Ankylosing spondylitis blood appeared to carry a characteristic TCR beta motif of roughly 8 highly homologous variants.

Their antigens remain unidentified. TCRdb re-derived calls from the 5' RACE reads in MiXCR, one entry per CDR3 protein. Of more than 400,000 distinct CDR3 sequences listed, over 4% are singletons. The sample was blood, either unsorted or a sorted T cell fraction (not recorded which). The origin of the receptors is a male donor with ankylosing spondylitis.

The sample holds many counts of this clonotype. The rearrangement uses TRBV20-1 and TRBJ2-7; 10 bases line up with TRBD2. Germline CDR1 and CDR2: DFQATT and SNEGSKA (reference sequence). The CDR3 totals 14 residues. The junction had 3 bases not matched to a gene; V was cut back by 0 bases and J by 4 bases. In DNA form, the CDR3 reads TGCAGTGCTAGAGAGACTAGCGGGTTATACGAGCAGTACTTC. This codes for CSARETSGLYEQYF.

This clonotype has at least ten counts. This chain joins TRBV5-1 and TRBJ2-5; D is uncertain. Looked up from germline, CDR1 is SGHRS and CDR2 is YFSETQ. This CDR3 comprises 11 residues. The V end lost 4 bases, the J end lost 7 bases, and 8 bases lay between the germline ends. CDR3 sequence: CASSSRRTQYF. The CDR3 DNA sequence: TGCGCCAGCAGCAGCAGACGGACCCAGTACTTC.

The chain employs TRBV28 and TRBJ2-3, with D tentatively TRBD2 (5 bases). The CDR3 has 19 amino acids. V dropped 6 bases and J dropped 1 base, with 26 bases sitting between them. Germline loops: CDR1 MDHEN, CDR2 SYDVKM. The CDR3 reads CASSTSLVPSPWGTDTQYF. The CDR3 coding sequence is TGTGCCAGCAGCACTTCACTAGTCCCCTCGCCGTGGGGCACAGATACGCAGTATTTT.

This clonotype was found many times. The chain is built from TRBV6-2 or TRBV6-3 and TRBJ2-4; D is uncertain. Germline CDR1 reads MNHEY; CDR2 reads SVGEGT. Between the trimmed V and J ends, which lost 5 bases and 9 bases, there was a span of 17 bases. The CDR3 has 14 residues. Here the CDR3 reads CASSHRSIRGIQYF. In DNA form, the CDR3 reads TGTGCCAGCAGTCATCGCTCCATCCGTGGCATTCAGTACTTC.

This clonotype came up many times. V usage is TRBV29-1 and J usage is TRBJ1-2; no clear D gene. Germline assignment: CDR1 SQVTM and CDR2 ANQGSEA. The CDR3 has 10 amino acids. Trimming removed 4 bases from V and 8 bases from J, with 8 bases in between. The CDR3 is CSVAFSGYTF. The CDR3 DNA is TGCAGCGTTGCCTTTTCCGGCTACACCTTC.

The sample holds many counts of this clonotype. The chain is built from TRBV12-3 or TRBV12-4 and TRBJ2-3; 9 bases align to TRBD2. V gave up 4 bases and J gave up 7 bases; unmatched junction bases: 15. The CDR3 sequence is 17 residues long. This chain's CDR3 is CASSSARIAGVGNTQYF. In DNA form, the CDR3 reads TGTGCCAGCAGTTCCGCGAGGATAGCGGGGGTGGGGAATACGCAGTATTTT.

This clonotype was counted ten times or more. V gene TRBV12-3 or TRBV12-4 combines with J gene TRBJ2-5; maybe TRBD1 (6 bases). The CDR3 length is 15 residues. The V gene lost 7 bases and the J gene lost 5 bases, with 20 bases spanning the gap. In DNA, the CDR3 is TGTGCCAGCACCCGCGGACAGACCAAGGGGGAGACCCAGTACTTC. Protein sequence: CASTRGQTKGETQYF.

This clonotype was observed at least ten times. The V gene is TRBV24-1, the J gene TRBJ2-2; D possibly corresponds to TRBD2 (6 bases). The CDR3 is 16 residues long. V was shortened by 4 bases and J by 0 bases, with 11 bases between the two germline ends. The germline gives CDR1 KGHDR, CDR2 SFDVKD. The CDR3, as DNA: TGTGCCACCAGTGACGCGGGACTTACGAACACCGGGGAGCTGTTTTTT. Amino acids: CATSDAGLTNTGELFF.

This clonotype has ten or more counts. The chain combines TRBV9 with TRBJ2-7; 7 bases are a match to TRBD1. CDR3 length: 14 amino acids. The germline V gene has CDR1 SGDLS and CDR2 YYNGEE. V gave up 4 bases and J gave up 4 bases; unmatched junction bases: 8. In DNA, the CDR3 is TGTGCCAGCAGCTTCTCGACAGGGTATTACGAGCAGTACTTC. It codes for CASSFSTGYYEQYF.

This clonotype came up many times. V and J are TRBV29-1 and TRBJ1-3; no reliable D call. Germline values: CDR1 SQVTM, CDR2 ANQGSEA. CDR3 length: 16 residues. V was shortened by 4 bases and J by 0 bases, with 16 bases between the two germline ends. This CDR3 is CSVVGSDKTSGNTIYF. The CDR3 DNA reads TGCAGCGTTGTGGGTTCGGATAAAACCTCTGGAAACACCATATATTTT.